This T cell receptor beta chain derives from a study of blood T cell repertoires in COVID-19. Across the study: The samples span acute and convalescent COVID-19 from the United States, Italy and Spain. PBMCs, B-cell-depleted T cells, or T cells were the source of the cDNA or gDNA that made up the material.

Per the authors' pipeline: Reference gene primer amplification gave estimated nucleated cell counts. Clones were sequenced by immunoSEQ multiplex PCR, and TCRdb holds only the in-frame ones, with some missing. V and J calls and clone size follow that table, whereas D and trimming were derived from the DNA. The table lists a few hundred thousand clones, 89% of them singletons. Per the germline V gene, CDR1 is SGHTA and CDR2 is FQGNSA. The CDR3 consists of 13 residues. V lost 6 bases to trimming and J lost 3 bases; unmatched junction nucleotides: 5. Enrolment of Seattle patients took place during active infection, and they were followed longitudinally.

This chain joins TRBV7-2 and TRBJ2-7, with TRBD1 matching over 7 bases. Sequencing was done on a sample of peripheral blood. This TCR was recovered from a woman aged 30 to 39 with COVID-19, enrolled during active disease. DNA of the CDR3: TGTGCCAGCAGACGGGACAGCCACTACGAGCAGTACTTC. This translates into CASRRDSHYEQYF.